The rows below give T cell receptor beta chains drawn from one sample of a study of blood T cell repertoires in COVID-19. Repertoires were generated with immunoSEQ multiplex PCR, while TCRdb's copy carries only in-frame clones and drops some. Of approximately 100,000 clones listed, 87% are singletons. Sequencing was done on a sample of peripheral blood. All receptors derive from a man in his sixties or seventies with acute or convalescent COVID-19. Both conserved end residues are part of each CDR3. D genes are given only for firm matches. A clone size is listed for some rows: how often the clone was seen (once, few, many), or a class if it is expanded.

CASSLGQGAGGYTF	TGTGCCAGCAGCTTAGGGCAGGGGGCGGGTGGCTACACCTTC	TRBD1	TRBJ1-2	NA	TRBV7-3
CASSQPHRGSDTQYF	TGTGCCAGCAGCCAACCCCACAGGGGGAGTGATACGCAGTATTTT	TRBD1	TRBJ2-3	NA	TRBV27
CATSAQGINNEQFF	TGTGCCACCAGTGCACAGGGGATAAACAATGAGCAGTTCTTC	TRBD1	TRBJ2-1	NA	TRBV24-1
CASSLSGVNREQYF	TGCGCCAGCAGCCTTAGCGGGGTAAACCGCGAGCAGTACTTC	TRBD2	TRBJ2-7	NA	TRBV5-1
CASTPMVRERSYNSPLHF	TGCGCCAGCACCCCAATGGTGAGGGAGCGGTCCTATAATTCACCCCTCCACTTT	NA	TRBJ1-6	once	TRBV4-1
CASSQVGGANTGELFF	TGTGCCAGCAGCCAAGTTGGGGGCGCGAACACCGGGGAGCTGTTTTTT	NA	TRBJ2-2	few	TRBV3-1/TRBV3-2
CASSPRLTGTYEQYF	TGTGCCAGCAGTCCCCGACTAACAGGGACCTACGAGCAGTACTTC	NA	TRBJ2-7	NA	TRBV28
CASSQGQSPATNEKLFF	TGTGCCAGCAGCCAAGGACAGTCTCCCGCAACTAATGAAAAACTGTTTTTT	NA	TRBJ1-4	NA	TRBV9
CASSQLSGPGQSNYGYTF	TGTGCCAGCAGCCAACTTTCCGGTCCGGGACAGTCTAACTATGGCTACACCTTC	TRBD1	TRBJ1-2	NA	TRBV4-2
CASSLRPRAEPNEKLFF	TGTGCCAGCAGCTTGCGGCCCAGGGCCGAGCCTAATGAAAAACTGTTTTTT	NA	TRBJ1-4	NA	TRBV5-6
CASSIWTDMNTEAFF	TGCGCCAGCAGCATATGGACAGATATGAACACTGAAGCTTTCTTT	NA	TRBJ1-1	NA	TRBV5-1
CASSPGRAGNSPLHF	TGTGCCAGTAGTCCTGGGAGAGCTGGCAATTCACCCCTCCACTTT	NA	TRBJ1-6	NA	TRBV19
CASSFGQGEYIQYF	TGTGCCAGCAGCTTCGGACAGGGGGAATACATTCAGTACTTC	TRBD1	TRBJ2-4	NA	TRBV5-6
CASSLDRDEQYF	TGTGCCAGCAGCCTCGACAGGGACGAGCAGTACTTC	TRBD1	TRBJ2-7	NA	TRBV5-4
CASSVGVAGGQVAGELFF	TGTGCCAGCAGCGTAGGAGTAGCGGGGGGGCAAGTGGCCGGGGAGCTGTTTTTT	TRBD2	TRBJ2-2	NA	TRBV9
CASSLGSNSLNTGELFF	TGCGCTAGCAGCTTGGGATCCAACTCATTGAACACCGGGGAGCTGTTTTTT	NA	TRBJ2-2	NA	TRBV5-1
CASSLRYKGQGNTEAFF	TGTGCCAGTAGCCTAAGATACAAGGGACAGGGGAACACTGAAGCTTTCTTT	TRBD1	TRBJ1-1	NA	TRBV19
CARGGPMNTEAFF	TGTGCTCGGGGGGGCCCCATGAACACTGAAGCTTTCTTT	NA	TRBJ1-1	NA	TRBV15
CASSKTSGGPWETQYF	TGTGCCAGTAGTAAGACTAGCGGGGGACCTTGGGAGACCCAGTACTTC	TRBD2	TRBJ2-5	NA	TRBV19
CASSPTRGNQPQHF	TGTGCCAGTAGTCCAACAAGGGGGAATCAGCCCCAGCATTTT	NA	TRBJ1-5	few	TRBV19
CASSSWGGMNTGELFF	TGTGCCAGCAGCTCCTGGGGGGGAATGAACACCGGGGAGCTGTTTTTT	TRBD2	TRBJ2-2	NA	TRBV5-6
CSVGTSGVETQYF	TGCAGCGTCGGGACTAGCGGGGTAGAGACCCAGTACTTC	TRBD2	TRBJ2-5	NA	TRBV29-1
CASSQGASKNSPLHF	TGTGCCAGCAGCCAAGGGGCCAGTAAAAATTCACCCCTCCACTTT	NA	TRBJ1-6	NA	TRBV3-1/TRBV3-2
CATSDFWSGGNYEQYF	TGTGCCACCAGTGATTTTTGGAGCGGGGGAAACTACGAGCAGTACTTC	TRBD2	TRBJ2-7	NA	TRBV24-1
CASHGTSNTEAFF	TGTGCCAGCCATGGGACATCGAACACTGAAGCTTTCTTT	NA	TRBJ1-1	NA	TRBV28
CASSRTGSISNQPQHF	TGCGCCAGCAGTCGGACAGGCTCAATTAGCAATCAGCCCCAGCATTTT	TRBD1	TRBJ1-5	NA	TRBV4-1